The rows below give T cell receptor beta chains drawn from one sample of a study of PD-1 blockade in classical Hodgkin lymphoma. Some clones are missing from TCRdb's copy, which holds only in-frame ones; the method was immunoSEQ multiplex PCR. The sample carries around 150,000 clones, nearly 80% recorded once. The material was peripheral blood mononuclear cells (PBMCs), obtained before the second cycle of nivolumab. The receptors shown here come from a human donor with classical Hodgkin lymphoma. Each CDR3 is given with its conserved first and last residue. The D gene is left open where the match is weak. A clone size is listed for some rows: how often the clone was seen (once, few, many), or a class if it is expanded.

V: TRBV7-3; J: TRBJ2-5; size: NA; D: TRBD1; DNA: TGTGCCAGCAGCTTAGGGACAGGGTCCCGTCAAGAGACCCAGTACTTC; CDR3: CASSLGTGSRQETQYF
V: TRBV19; J: TRBJ1-2; size: NA; D: NA; DNA: TGTGCCAGTAGTATAGCGGAGGGCAACTATGGCTACACCTTC; CDR3: CASSIAEGNYGYTF
V: TRBV12-5; J: TRBJ1-1; size: NA; D: TRBD1; DNA: TGTGCTAGTGGCCCAAACAGGGGCCGGGCTTTCTTT; CDR3: CASGPNRGRAFF
V: TRBV6-1; J: TRBJ1-2; size: NA; D: NA; DNA: TGTGCCAGCAGTAGGGACACCATCTACACCTTC; CDR3: CASSRDTIYTF
V: TRBV6-5; J: TRBJ2-7; size: NA; D: NA; DNA: TGTGCCAGCAGTTTCTCCCGAGGGGGGAGCTCCTACGAGCAGTACTTC; CDR3: CASSFSRGGSSYEQYF
V: TRBV9; J: TRBJ2-1; size: many; D: TRBD1; DNA: TGTGCCAGCAGCGTAGGGGACAGAAACAATGAGCAGTTCTTC; CDR3: CASSVGDRNNEQFF
V: TRBV4-2; J: TRBJ1-4; size: NA; D: TRBD1; DNA: TGTGCCAGCAGCTTGGGACAGGGGGCTAATGAAAAACTGTTTTTT; CDR3: CASSLGQGANEKLFF
V: TRBV7-7; J: TRBJ2-2; size: NA; D: NA; DNA: TGTGCTAGCAGTCTGAACGGGGGGGAGCTGTTTTTT; CDR3: CASSLNGGELFF
V: TRBV6-5; J: TRBJ1-1; size: NA; D: NA; DNA: TGTGCCAGCAGTTACCGTCCGGCGGGTGTTACTGAAGCTTTCTTT; CDR3: CASSYRPAGVTEAFF
V: TRBV29-1; J: TRBJ2-5; size: NA; D: NA; DNA: TGCGGCGTAGACAGAAACCAAGAGACCCAGTACTTC; CDR3: CGVDRNQETQYF
V: TRBV5-1; J: TRBJ2-3; size: NA; D: NA; DNA: TGCGCCAGCAGCTTGACCCTTGGACAGAGAGATACGCAGTATTTT; CDR3: CASSLTLGQRDTQYF
V: TRBV6-6; J: TRBJ1-4; size: NA; D: NA; DNA: TGTGCCAGCAGTCCCCCGGGGCGGGGGGAAAAACTGTTTTTT; CDR3: CASSPPGRGEKLFF
V: TRBV7-9; J: TRBJ1-1; size: NA; D: NA; DNA: TGTGCCAGCAGCCAAAGGGCAGATGAAGCTTTCTTT; CDR3: CASSQRADEAFF
V: TRBV29-1; J: TRBJ1-1; size: few; D: NA; DNA: TGCAGCGTTGTGGCGGAGAGGGAAGCTTTCTTT; CDR3: CSVVAEREAFF
V: TRBV27; J: TRBJ2-5; size: NA; D: TRBD2; DNA: TGTGCCAGCAGTTTATCGGGTGGGAGGGGACGGACCCAGTACTTC; CDR3: CASSLSGGRGRTQYF
V: TRBV7-7; J: TRBJ2-5; size: NA; D: NA; DNA: TGTGCCAGCAGCTTAGGTCCTTGGTCGACCCAGTACTTC; CDR3: CASSLGPWSTQYF
V: TRBV10-3; J: TRBJ2-7; size: NA; D: TRBD2; DNA: TGTGCCATCATGCGGGGGGTGGGCTACGAGCAGTACTTC; CDR3: CAIMRGVGYEQYF
V: TRBV9; J: TRBJ2-1; size: NA; D: NA; DNA: TGTGCCAGCCGTGAGGGCAATGAGCAGTTCTTC; CDR3: CASREGNEQFF
V: TRBV20-1; J: TRBJ2-7; size: NA; D: NA; DNA: TGCAGTGCTAGCAGGGACCACGAGCAGTACTTC; CDR3: CSASRDHEQYF
V: TRBV11-2; J: TRBJ1-2; size: NA; D: TRBD1; DNA: TGTGCCAGCAGCTTAGAGGGGACAGGGAACTATGGCTACACCTTC; CDR3: CASSLEGTGNYGYTF